Below, 29 T cell receptor beta chains from the same sample are listed, as sequenced in a study of cytomegalovirus exposure and HLA in healthy donors. Both 60 Vbeta primers and 13 Jbeta primers went into the PCR. This table comes from immunoSEQ multiplex PCR, and its TCRdb copy is limited to in-frame clones, with some not included. The sample shows 150,000 to 200,000 clones, 75% to 85% of them seen only once. The sample taken for sequencing was PBMCs. These receptor sequences come from a woman between 50 and 59 years old in good health and CMV-seronegative.

V and J are TRBV5-1 and TRBJ2-1; TRBD1 agrees at 9 bases. Germline assignment: CDR1 SGHRS and CDR2 YFSETQ. This CDR3 has 17 residues. V was clipped by 1 base and J by 6 bases; unmatched bases: 11. The CDR3 reads CASSLRTGGRAFNEQFF. Written as DNA, the CDR3 is TGCGCCAGCAGCTTGCGCACAGGGGGCCGGGCGTTCAATGAGCAGTTCTTC. Supplemented by reference TRBV5-1 and TRBJ2-1, the full variable domain reads KAGVTQTPRYLIKTRGQQVTLSCSPISGHRSVSWYQQTPGQGLQFLFEYFSETQRNKGNFPGRFSGRQFSNSRSEMNVSTLELGDSALYLCASSLRTGGRAFNEQFFGPGTRLTVL.

In nucleotides, the CDR3 is TGTGCCAGCAGTTCTAGCGGGCCAGATACGCAGTATTTT. Translated, it gives CASSSSGPDTQYF. The chain is built from TRBV7-2 and TRBJ2-3; 8 nucleotides align to TRBD2. V shed 6 bases and J 4 bases; nucleotides not matched to a gene: 3. CDR1 is SGHTA, CDR2 FQGNSA, per germline. The length of the CDR3 is 13 residues.

The chain joins TRBV28 to TRBJ2-7, with TRBD1 identical over 10 bases. The V gene's germline CDR1 is MDHEN and CDR2 SYDVKM. This CDR3 contains 14 residues. Trimming cost V 3 bases and J 5 bases; bases outside gene matches: 4. CDR3 bases: TGTGCCAGCAGTTTTGGGACAGGGGCCCACGAGCAGTACTTC. Its translation is CASSFGTGAHEQYF.

The V call is TRBV7-2, the J call TRBJ1-5; weak D call: TRBD1 (5 bases). The germline CDR1 and CDR2 sequences are SGHTA and FQGNSA. CDR3 size: 13 residues. The V end lost 5 bases, the J end lost 5 bases, and 10 bases lay between the germline ends. The CDR3 spells CASSKDIDQPQHF. The CDR3 nucleotides read TGTGCCAGCAGCAAGGACATTGATCAGCCCCAGCATTTT.

This chain uses TRBV30 with TRBJ1-2; D not resolved. The CDR3 sequence is 15 residues long. V dropped 2 bases and J dropped 1 base, with 14 bases sitting between them. Germline CDR1 is GTSNPN and CDR2 is SVGIG (reference sequence). CDR3 DNA: TGTGCCTGGAGTAAAGCCTCCCTGCTTAACTATGGCTACACCTTC. This translates into CAWSKASLLNYGYTF. The complete variable domain, with remaining parts taken from reference TRBV30 and TRBJ1-2, reads SQTIHQWPATLVQPVGSPLSLECTVEGTSNPNLYWYRQAAGRGLQLLFYSVGIGQISSEVPQNLSASRPQDRQFILSSKKLLLSDSGFYLCAWSKASLLNYGYTFGSGTRLTVV.

The rearrangement uses TRBV21-1 and TRBJ2-1; TRBD2, as called in the table, went unchecked against the DNA. TRBV21-1 is recorded as a pseudogene. There are 21 residues in the CDR3. The CDR3 sequence is CASSKEGQGSGPYGWYNEQFF. CDR3 in DNA: TGTGCCAGCAGCAAAGAGGGGCAGGGTAGCGGGCCCTACGGGTGGTACAATGAGCAGTTCTTC.

The rearrangement joins TRBV9 to TRBJ1-3; D may be TRBD1 (6 bases). V lost 4 bases and J lost 2, with 13 bases in between. Looked up from germline, CDR1 is SGDLS and CDR2 is YYNGEE. CDR3 size: 15 residues. The CDR3 sequence: CASSSSGVPGNTIYF. CDR3 DNA sequence: TGTGCCAGCAGCTCCTCAGGGGTACCTGGAAACACCATATATTTT.

The chain's CDR3 is CSVSGLTTNEKLFF. CDR3 DNA sequence: TGCAGCGTTTCGGGACTGACGACTAATGAAAAACTGTTTTTT. This rearrangement joins TRBV29-1 to TRBJ1-4, with D possibly being TRBD1 (5 bases). The CDR3 sequence is 14 residues long. V lost 5 bases to trimming and J lost 2 bases, with 12 bases between them. Germline lookup yields CDR1 SQVTM and CDR2 ANQGSEA. Complete variable domain (other parts from reference TRBV29-1 and TRBJ1-4): SAVISQKPSRDICQRGTSLTIQCQVDSQVTMMFWYRQQPGQSLTLIATANQGSEATYESGFVIDKFPISRPNLTFSTLTVSNMSPEDSSIYLCSVSGLTTNEKLFFGSGTQLSVL.

V is TRBV9 and J is TRBJ2-7, with D maybe TRBD1 (5 bases). The length of the CDR3 is 13 residues. Germline loops: CDR1 SGDLS, CDR2 YYNGEE. Trimming cost V 4 bases and J 4 bases, with 12 bases left between them. CDR3 residues: CASSLGAEYEQYF. CDR3 nucleotides: TGTGCCAGCAGCCTAGGGGCCGAGTACGAGCAGTACTTC.

The chain recombines TRBV28 with TRBJ1-6; TRBD1 agrees at 7 bases. The CDR3 has 17 amino acids. V trimming: 5 bases; J trimming: 0 bases; junction bases outside the gene matches: 7. Germline V CDR1 and CDR2: MDHEN, SYDVKM. CDR3 sequence: CASSGDRGSSYNSPLHF. The CDR3 coding sequence is TGTGCCAGCAGTGGGGACAGAGGGAGCTCCTATAATTCACCCCTCCACTTT.

The chain joins TRBV11-2 to TRBJ2-7, with a tentative D call TRBD2 (5 bases). Deletions cut 5 bases from V and 0 bases from J, with 14 bases between. CDR3 length equals 15 residues. Germline CDR1 and CDR2: SGHAT and FQNNGV. This CDR3 reads CASSPPGVDSYEQYF. CDR3 in DNA: TGTGCCAGCAGCCCGCCCGGGGTTGACTCCTACGAGCAGTACTTC.

The chain is built from TRBV7-9 and TRBJ1-4; tentative D call: TRBD1 (6 bases). The CDR3 totals 16 residues. Germline CDR1 and CDR2: SEHNR and FQNEAQ (reference sequence). Trimming shortened V by 3 bases and J by 3 bases, and 14 bases separated the two germline ends. CDR3 sequence (DNA): TGTGCCAGCAGCTTCGGCCGGGGGGCTGCTAATGAAAAACTGTTTTTT. It is translated as CASSFGRGAANEKLFF. The whole variable domain, remainder taken from reference TRBV7-9 and TRBJ1-4, is DTGVSQNPRHKITKRGQNVTFRCDPISEHNRLYWYRQTLGQGPEFLTYFQNEAQLEKSRLLSDRFSAERPKGSFSTLEIQRTEQGDSAMYLCASSFGRGAANEKLFFGSGTQLSVL.

This sequence joins TRBV28 and TRBJ1-2; D call uncertain. The germline V gene encodes CDR1 MDHEN and CDR2 SYDVKM. The V and J ends lost 6 bases and 4 bases respectively, with 9 bases between them. CDR3 size: 12 residues. DNA of the CDR3: TGTGCCAGCAGCCCCCCTCTCTATGGCTACACCTTC. Translating it yields CASSPPLYGYTF.

The chain combines TRBV5-6 with TRBJ1-5; the match to TRBD1 covers 9 bases. This CDR3 comprises 15 residues. With 0 bases clipped from V and 8 bases from J, the junction kept 6 bases outside the gene matches. CDR1 and CDR2 (germline): SGHDT, YYEEEE. CDR3 DNA sequence: TGTGCCAGCAGCTTGGCGGGACAGGGCCACAAGCCCCAGCATTTT. Its protein is CASSLAGQGHKPQHF. The full variable domain, completed using reference TRBV5-6 and TRBJ1-5, is DAGVTQSPTHLIKTRGQQVTLRCSPKSGHDTVSWYQQALGQGPQFIFQYYEEEERQRGNFPDRFSGHQFPNYSSELNVNALLLGDSALYLCASSLAGQGHKPQHFGDGTRLSIL.

This CDR3 is CASSLRATLDTDTQYF. The CDR3 nucleotides are TGTGCCAGCTCCCTCAGGGCAACCCTAGACACAGATACGCAGTATTTT. The rearrangement links TRBV18 to TRBJ2-3; a possible D gene is TRBD1 (5 bases). From germline, CDR1 is KGHSH and CDR2 LQKENI. CDR3 length: 16 amino acids. Between the trimmed V and J ends, which lost 6 bases and 2 bases, there was a span of 18 bases.

V is TRBV7-2 and J is TRBJ2-5; D is possibly TRBD2 (5 bases). Germline V gene sequence: CDR1 SGHTA, CDR2 FQGNSA. V was trimmed by 5 bases and J by 5 bases, leaving 6 bases between them. CDR3 length: 11 residues. CDR3 sequence reads: CASSRGETQYF. The CDR3 DNA reads TGTGCCAGCAGCCGAGGGGAGACCCAGTACTTC.

The chain recombines TRBV27 with TRBJ2-7; 7 nucleotides agree with TRBD2. CDR3 size: 12 residues. From germline, CDR1 is MNHEY and CDR2 SMNVEV (reference sequence). Trimming cost V 8 bases and J 3 bases; bases outside gene matches: 4. In nucleotides, the CDR3 is TGTGCCAGCCGAGGCGGGGGCTACGAGCAGTACTTC. This sequence encodes CASRGGGYEQYF.

This chain links TRBV7-9 with TRBJ2-3, with 12 bases matching TRBD2. CDR3 length equals 14 residues. V lost 8 bases, J lost 6 bases, and 6 bases stayed unmatched. Per germline, CDR1 SEHNR and CDR2 FQNEAQ (reference sequence). CDR3 nucleotides: TGTGCCAGCGGTACTAGCGGGAGGATTGATACGCAGTATTTT. Its translation is CASGTSGRIDTQYF.

For the CDR3, the DNA is TGTGCCAGCAGCCAAGATCTACCTACAGGGCACTCCTATAATTCACCCCTCCACTTT. It translates to CASSQDLPTGHSYNSPLHF. The chain combines TRBV4-2 with TRBJ1-6; TRBD1 is a possible D gene (6 bases). Germline loops: CDR1 LGHNA, CDR2 YNFKEQ. V shed 0 bases and J shed 0 bases, with 15 bases lying between them. This CDR3 region has 19 residues.

This clone came up a few times. The chain links TRBV7-2 to TRBJ1-4, with D possibly TRBD1 on 6 matching bases. The CDR3 is 15 residues long. Trimming removed 1 base at V and 6 bases at J, with 12 bases between. Germline loops: CDR1 SGHTA, CDR2 FQGNSA. The CDR3 DNA is TGTGCCAGCAGCTTAGGCGGAGGGGGGGATGAAAAACTGTTTTTT. It is translated as CASSLGGGGDEKLFF.

V and J are TRBV19 and TRBJ2-2, with 13 bases lining up with TRBD2. The CDR3 runs 17 residues. The J segment lost 8 bases and the V segment lost 6 bases, leaving 12 bases of the junction unmatched. CDR1 is LNHDA and CDR2 is SQIVND in the germline V gene (reference sequence). CDR3 protein: CASSPPGLAGAAGELFF. In nucleotides, the CDR3 is TGTGCCAGTAGCCCGCCCGGACTAGCGGGGGCGGCAGGGGAGCTGTTTTTT.

The DNA for the CDR3 is TGTGCCAGCAGCCAAGGGGACAAGGGCGACGACACTGAAGCTTTCTTT. Protein: CASSQGDKGDDTEAFF. This chain joins TRBV4-2 and TRBJ1-1, with a weak D call TRBD1 (6 bases). The CDR3 contains 16 residues. Germline V gene sequence: CDR1 LGHNA, CDR2 YNFKEQ. Trimming took off 1 base at V and 3 bases at J, with 15 bases between the two ends.

The chain combines TRBV7-2 with TRBJ2-7, with 13 bases identical to TRBD2. In germline, CDR1 is SGHTA, CDR2 FQGNSA. The V segment lost 5 bases and the J segment 5 bases; nucleotides outside the gene matches: 12. This CDR3 has 17 residues. The CDR3 coding sequence is TGTGCCAGCAGCGCGGGCCGACCGGGACTAGCGGGACACGAGCAGTACTTC. Translated: CASSAGRPGLAGHEQYF.

The V and J genes are TRBV11-3 and TRBJ2-3; TRBD1 matches 10 bases. With 5 bases clipped from V and 6 bases from J, the junction kept 8 bases outside the gene matches. The germline gives CDR1 SGHNT, CDR2 YENEEA. The CDR3 is made up of 15 amino acids. The CDR3 DNA follows: TGTGCCAGCAGCCATTCGACAGGGGGCGCGGATACGCAGTATTTT. Translating gives CASSHSTGGADTQYF.

This clone has a handful of counts. V usage is TRBV30 and J usage is TRBJ2-5; 9 bases are shared with TRBD2. The germline V gene encodes CDR1 GTSNPN and CDR2 SVGIG (reference sequence). The CDR3 runs 15 residues. J was trimmed by 12 bases and V by 1 base; bases with no gene match: 15. This CDR3 is CAWSGRASGAARKYF. Here the CDR3 DNA reads TGTGCCTGGAGTGGGAGGGCTAGCGGGGCGGCTCGTAAGTACTTC.

The chain carries TRBV7-2 and TRBJ1-5; 7 bases are a match to TRBD1. Germline loops: CDR1 SGHTA, CDR2 FQGNSA. After removal of 1 base from V and 5 bases from J, the junction contained 5 bases not matched to a gene. The CDR3 loop spans 15 amino acids. Here the CDR3 reads CASSLGYRGDQPQHF. For the CDR3, the DNA is TGTGCCAGCAGCTTAGGGTACAGGGGAGATCAGCCCCAGCATTTT. The whole variable domain, remainder taken from reference TRBV7-2 and TRBJ1-5, is GAGVSQSPSNKVTEKGKDVELRCDPISGHTALYWYRQSLGQGLEFLIYFQGNSAPDKSGLPSDRFSAERTGGSVSTLTIQRTQQEDSAVYLCASSLGYRGDQPQHFGDGTRLSIL.

V and J are TRBV7-2 and TRBJ2-5; 7 nucleotides align to TRBD1. CDR3 length: 13 amino acids. The V gene's germline CDR1 is SGHTA and CDR2 FQGNSA. V gave up 2 bases and J gave up 5 bases; unmatched junction bases: 2. The CDR3 is CASSLSGGETQYF. The CDR3 nucleotides read TGTGCCAGCAGCTTATCAGGGGGTGAGACCCAGTACTTC.

The chain carries TRBV27 and TRBJ2-5; D might be TRBD1 (5 bases). The germline V gene has CDR1 MNHEY and CDR2 SMNVEV (reference sequence). Trimming removed 8 bases from V and 1 base from J, with 14 bases in between. The CDR3 extends over 14 amino acids. The CDR3 region is CASRNRFSQETQYF. The CDR3 DNA reads TGTGCCAGCCGCAACAGGTTTTCCCAAGAGACCCAGTACTTC.

This clone was found once. This chain connects TRBV4-1 to TRBJ2-5, with TRBD1 identical over 8 bases. Near its end, the DNA agrees better with TRBJ2-7, so the J call may be wrong. The CDR3 totals 15 residues. The V gene's germline CDR1 is MGHRA and CDR2 YSYEKL. This CDR3 is CASRKAGGNRGEQYF. The CDR3 bases are TGCGCCAGCAGAAAGGCAGGGGGCAATCGCGGCGAGCAGTACTTC.